The source of this T cell receptor beta chain is a study of immune characterization of retroperitoneal liposarcoma. TCRdb recomputed calls from the PCR reads with MiXCR, one row per CDR3 protein. In the table there are more than 10,000 distinct CDR3 sequences, 47% of which are singletons. Germline loops: CDR1 SGHNT, CDR2 YENEEA. The CDR3 extends over 16 amino acids. This clonotype was observed a handful of times. Sequenced: tumor tissue. The sequence was collected from a female donor with retroperitoneal liposarcoma. The chain uses TRBV11-3 and TRBJ2-6, with 9 bases fitting TRBD1. The J call could be wrong; TRBJ2-1 is a better fit for the DNA end. In nucleotides, the CDR3 is TGTGCCAGCTTCACCGGGGACAGGGTCGGGGGTAATGAGCAGTTCTTC. Translated: CASFTGDRVGGNEQFF.